Listed below are T cell receptor beta chains from one sample, sequenced in a study of cytomegalovirus exposure and HLA in healthy donors. Using immunoSEQ multiplex PCR, the repertoire was profiled, and TCRdb retains in-frame clones only, with some absent. The sample contains 200,000 to 250,000 clones, 77% of which appear only once. Sequenced material: PBMCs. Every receptor here comes from a woman in her sixties or seventies in good health and CMV-seropositive. Each CDR3 is given with its conserved first and last residue. Fields, in order: clone size, J gene, V gene, D gene, CDR3 protein, CDR3 DNA. The D gene is left open where the match is weak. Some rows mark clone size as missing; the rest say once, few, many or name a class of expanded clone.

abundance: -; j_gene: TRBJ2-3; v_gene: TRBV13; d_gene: TRBD2; CDR3aa: CASSPGLASDTQYF; CDR3nt: TGTGCCAGCAGCCCAGGACTAGCGTCCGATACGCAGTATTTT
abundance: -; j_gene: TRBJ1-2; v_gene: TRBV2; d_gene: TRBD1; CDR3aa: CASKGTGANYGYTF; CDR3nt: TGTGCCAGCAAGGGGACAGGGGCTAACTATGGCTACACCTTC
abundance: many; j_gene: TRBJ2-1; v_gene: TRBV5-4; d_gene: TRBD2; CDR3aa: CASSLVLAGGLNEQFF; CDR3nt: TGTGCCAGCAGCTTGGTATTAGCGGGAGGGCTCAATGAGCAGTTCTTC
abundance: once; j_gene: TRBJ2-3; v_gene: TRBV7-7; d_gene: TRBD1; CDR3aa: CASSLDGQEASTQYF; CDR3nt: TGTGCCAGCAGCTTAGATGGACAGGAGGCCTCTACGCAGTATTTT
abundance: -; j_gene: TRBJ2-7; v_gene: TRBV28; d_gene: -; CDR3aa: CASSLINYEQYF; CDR3nt: TGTGCCAGCAGTTTAATTAACTACGAGCAGTACTTC
abundance: few; j_gene: TRBJ1-2; v_gene: TRBV5-3; d_gene: TRBD1; CDR3aa: CARSAGQGDVYTF; CDR3nt: TGTGCCAGAAGCGCCGGACAGGGGGACGTCTACACCTTC
abundance: -; j_gene: TRBJ2-1; v_gene: TRBV11-2; d_gene: TRBD2; CDR3aa: CASSSTTSGRAYNEQFF; CDR3nt: TGTGCCAGCAGCTCTACGACTAGCGGGAGGGCCTACAATGAGCAGTTCTTC
abundance: -; j_gene: TRBJ1-1; v_gene: TRBV2; d_gene: TRBD1; CDR3aa: CASSDGTGDTEAFF; CDR3nt: TGTGCCAGCAGTGACGGCACAGGGGACACCGAAGCTTTCTTT
abundance: -; j_gene: TRBJ1-6; v_gene: TRBV2; d_gene: TRBD1; CDR3aa: CASGDRERSPLHF; CDR3nt: TGTGCCAGCGGGGACAGGGAGAGATCACCCCTCCACTTT
abundance: -; j_gene: TRBJ2-3; v_gene: TRBV7-7; d_gene: -; CDR3aa: CASSPNALDTQYF; CDR3nt: TGTGCCAGCAGCCCCAACGCGTTAGATACGCAGTATTTT
abundance: -; j_gene: TRBJ1-4; v_gene: TRBV5-1; d_gene: TRBD1; CDR3aa: CASSLTGVTNEKLFF; CDR3nt: TGCGCCAGCAGCTTGACAGGGGTCACTAATGAAAAACTGTTTTTT
abundance: -; j_gene: TRBJ2-7; v_gene: TRBV11-3; d_gene: TRBD1; CDR3aa: CASSPTGGEQYF; CDR3nt: TGTGCCAGCAGCCCGACAGGGGGAGAGCAGTACTTC
abundance: -; j_gene: TRBJ2-5; v_gene: TRBV9; d_gene: TRBD2; CDR3aa: CASSPSGGYQETQYF; CDR3nt: TGTGCCAGCAGCCCTAGCGGGGGGTACCAAGAGACCCAGTACTTC
abundance: -; j_gene: TRBJ1-3; v_gene: TRBV5-1; d_gene: -; CDR3aa: CASSPGGASSGNTIYF; CDR3nt: TGCGCCAGCAGCCCCGGAGGGGCGAGCTCTGGAAACACCATATATTTT
abundance: -; j_gene: TRBJ2-7; v_gene: TRBV5-4; d_gene: -; CDR3aa: CASSFGGEPYEQYF; CDR3nt: TGTGCCAGCAGCTTTGGAGGGGAACCCTACGAGCAGTACTTC
abundance: few; j_gene: TRBJ2-7; v_gene: TRBV5-1; d_gene: TRBD1; CDR3aa: CASSLAGGHEQYF; CDR3nt: TGCGCCAGCAGCTTGGCAGGGGGCCACGAGCAGTACTTC
abundance: -; j_gene: TRBJ2-3; v_gene: TRBV12-5; d_gene: -; CDR3aa: CASGLDREGSDTQYF; CDR3nt: TGTGCTAGTGGTTTGGACAGGGAGGGATCAGATACGCAGTATTTT
abundance: -; j_gene: TRBJ1-1; v_gene: TRBV12-2; d_gene: -; CDR3aa: CASRLGWATGTETEAFF; CDR3nt: -
abundance: -; j_gene: TRBJ2-3; v_gene: TRBV7-2; d_gene: -; CDR3aa: CASSLLGAQGTQYF; CDR3nt: TGTGCCAGCAGCTTACTAGGGGCGCAAGGTACGCAGTATTTT
abundance: -; j_gene: TRBJ2-7; v_gene: TRBV5-1; d_gene: -; CDR3aa: CASSNLTRDYEQYF; CDR3nt: TGCGCCAGCAGCAATTTGACGAGGGACTACGAGCAGTACTTC
abundance: -; j_gene: TRBJ1-1; v_gene: TRBV29-1; d_gene: -; CDR3aa: CSVDLGGLKSFEAFF; CDR3nt: TGCAGCGTTGATCTCGGGGGGCTTAAAAGTTTTGAAGCTTTCTTT
abundance: -; j_gene: TRBJ1-1; v_gene: TRBV18; d_gene: TRBD1; CDR3aa: CASSPQMSGGDGVTEAFF; CDR3nt: TGTGCCAGCTCACCACAGATGTCAGGGGGTGATGGAGTAACTGAAGCTTTCTTT
abundance: -; j_gene: TRBJ1-5; v_gene: TRBV10-3; d_gene: -; CDR3aa: CASGGYSNQPQHF; CDR3nt: TGTGCGAGTGGGGGGTATAGCAATCAGCCCCAGCATTTT
abundance: -; j_gene: TRBJ2-3; v_gene: TRBV7-2; d_gene: -; CDR3aa: CASSLRGEDTQYF; CDR3nt: TGTGCCAGCAGCTTAAGGGGTGAAGATACGCAGTATTTT
abundance: -; j_gene: TRBJ2-7; v_gene: TRBV5-1; d_gene: -; CDR3aa: CASSATDEQYF; CDR3nt: TGCGCCAGCAGCGCTACAGACGAGCAGTACTTC
abundance: once; j_gene: TRBJ2-5; v_gene: TRBV28; d_gene: -; CDR3aa: CASRLSMETQYF; CDR3nt: TGTGCCAGCAGGTTGAGCATGGAGACCCAGTACTTC
abundance: -; j_gene: TRBJ1-2; v_gene: TRBV11-2; d_gene: -; CDR3aa: CASSIGLRHGYTF; CDR3nt: TGTGCCAGCAGCATAGGGTTGCGGCATGGCTACACCTTC
abundance: -; j_gene: TRBJ1-6; v_gene: TRBV27; d_gene: -; CDR3aa: CASSFFRGDSPLHF; CDR3nt: TGTGCCAGCAGTTTCTTCCGGGGAGATTCACCCCTCCACTTT
abundance: -; j_gene: TRBJ1-2; v_gene: TRBV9; d_gene: TRBD1; CDR3aa: CASSVGGRGADGYTF; CDR3nt: TGTGCCAGCAGCGTAGGCGGCAGGGGGGCCGATGGCTACACCTTC
abundance: -; j_gene: TRBJ2-1; v_gene: TRBV5-1; d_gene: TRBD2; CDR3aa: CASSLELAGGGEQFF; CDR3nt: TGCGCCAGCAGCTTGGAGTTAGCGGGAGGGGGTGAGCAGTTCTTC
abundance: -; j_gene: TRBJ2-7; v_gene: TRBV6-5; d_gene: TRBD1; CDR3aa: CASRGQGNEQYF; CDR3nt: TGTGCCAGCAGGGGACAGGGCAACGAGCAGTACTTC
abundance: -; j_gene: TRBJ2-5; v_gene: TRBV5-1; d_gene: -; CDR3aa: CASSLLQGSGETQYF; CDR3nt: TGCGCCAGCAGCCTCCTCCAGGGGTCAGGCGAGACCCAGTACTTC
abundance: -; j_gene: TRBJ2-2; v_gene: TRBV5-5; d_gene: -; CDR3aa: CASSFTGTGELFF; CDR3nt: TGTGCCAGCAGCTTCACAGGGACCGGGGAGCTGTTTTTT
abundance: -; j_gene: TRBJ2-3; v_gene: TRBV5-4; d_gene: TRBD1; CDR3aa: CASSRGQGTDTQYF; CDR3nt: TGTGCCAGCAGCCGGGGACAGGGTACAGATACGCAGTATTTT
abundance: -; j_gene: TRBJ2-7; v_gene: TRBV7-9; d_gene: -; CDR3aa: CSSSLGGGEQYF; CDR3nt: TGTTCCAGCAGCTTAGGAGGAGGAGAGCAGTACTTC
abundance: many; j_gene: TRBJ1-2; v_gene: TRBV10-3; d_gene: TRBD1; CDR3aa: CAILRTGDFGYTF; CDR3nt: TGTGCCATCTTAAGGACAGGTGATTTTGGCTACACCTTC
abundance: -; j_gene: TRBJ1-3; v_gene: TRBV6-6; d_gene: -; CDR3aa: CASSWGTLGSGNTIYF; CDR3nt: TGTGCCAGCAGTTGGGGGACACTCGGCTCTGGAAACACCATATATTTT
abundance: -; j_gene: TRBJ1-2; v_gene: TRBV25-1; d_gene: -; CDR3aa: CASSEWEGEANYGYTF; CDR3nt: TGTGCCAGCAGTGAATGGGAGGGGGAAGCTAACTATGGCTACACCTTC
abundance: -; j_gene: TRBJ2-1; v_gene: TRBV7-9; d_gene: TRBD1; CDR3aa: CASRRTGMDEQFF; CDR3nt: TGTGCCAGTAGGAGGACAGGGATGGATGAGCAGTTCTTC
abundance: -; j_gene: TRBJ1-2; v_gene: TRBV6-1; d_gene: TRBD1; CDR3aa: CASSEQAGGDYGYTF; CDR3nt: TGTGCCAGCAGTGAACAGGCAGGGGGCGATTATGGCTACACCTTC
abundance: -; j_gene: TRBJ1-2; v_gene: TRBV5-4; d_gene: TRBD1; CDR3aa: CASSSPGQGLGGYTF; CDR3nt: TGTGCCAGCAGCTCTCCGGGACAGGGGTTAGGTGGCTACACCTTC